What follows are 4 T cell receptor beta chains derived from one specimen sequenced in a study of graft-versus-host responses after intestinal transplantation. Antigens of these TCRs are unknown. Libraries were prepared by immunoSEQ multiplex PCR; TCRdb keeps only in-frame clonotypes and omits some of them. Altogether roughly 98,000 clones are present, roughly 93% being singletons, with the ten largest covering approximately 1%. The sequences come from unstimulated CD8+ T cells sorted from spleen or lymph node cells, collected before transplant. The receptors derive from a human donor who was the organ donor for an intestinal transplant.

The chain uses TRBV5-8 and TRBJ1-1, with 7 positions matching TRBD1. J lost 4 bases, V lost 2 bases, and 2 bases had no gene match. Germline values: CDR1 SGHTS, CDR2 YDEGEE. The CDR3 consists of 13 residues. In nucleotides, the CDR3 is TGTGCCAGCAGCTTCAGGGGGAGCACTGAAGCTTTCTTT. Protein sequence: CASSFRGSTEAFF.

The rearrangement uses TRBV14 and TRBJ2-7, with 11 bases lining up with TRBD2. From germline, CDR1 is SGHDN and CDR2 FVKESK. V was clipped by 6 bases and J by 5 bases; unmatched bases: 9. This CDR3 spans 15 amino acids. CDR3 in amino acids: CASSQTLAGVHEQYF. The CDR3 nucleotides are TGTGCCAGCAGTCAAACACTAGCGGGAGTCCACGAGCAGTACTTC.

This chain uses TRBV12-5 with TRBJ2-1; TRBD1 is a possible D gene (5 bases). Germline V gene sequence: CDR1 LGHNT, CDR2 FRNRAP. The CDR3 contains 15 residues. V lost 2 bases, J lost 5 bases, and 13 bases lay in between. CDR3 DNA sequence: TGTGCTAGTGGTTTGATCCTGGGCAGGGACAATGAGCAGTTCTTC. Translation gives CASGLILGRDNEQFF.

V and J are TRBV29-1 and TRBJ2-1; 7 bases map to TRBD1. This CDR3 comprises 11 residues. In germline, CDR1 is SQVTM, CDR2 ANQGSEA. The trim removed 6 bases at V and 7 bases at J, leaving 3 bases unmatched. CDR3 bases: TGCAGCGTGGACAGGTGGAATGAGCAGTTCTTC. Protein sequence: CSVDRWNEQFF.